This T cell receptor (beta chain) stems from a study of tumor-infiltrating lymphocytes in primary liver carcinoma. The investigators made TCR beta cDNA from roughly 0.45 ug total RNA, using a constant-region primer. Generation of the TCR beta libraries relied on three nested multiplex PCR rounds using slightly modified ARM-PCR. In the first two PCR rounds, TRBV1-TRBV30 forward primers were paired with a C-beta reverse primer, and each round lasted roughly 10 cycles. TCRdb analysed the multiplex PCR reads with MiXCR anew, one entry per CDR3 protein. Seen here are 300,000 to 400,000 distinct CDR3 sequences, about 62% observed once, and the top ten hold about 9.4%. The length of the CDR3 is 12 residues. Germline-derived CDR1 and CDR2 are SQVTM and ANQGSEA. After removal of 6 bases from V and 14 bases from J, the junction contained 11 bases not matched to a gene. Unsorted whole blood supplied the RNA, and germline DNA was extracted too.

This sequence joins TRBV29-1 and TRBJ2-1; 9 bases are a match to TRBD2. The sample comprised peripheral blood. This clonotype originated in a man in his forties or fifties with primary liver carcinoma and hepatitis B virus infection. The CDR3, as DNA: TGCAGCGTCGCTCTTATTAGCGGGAGAGAGTTCTTC. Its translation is CSVALISGREFF.